This T cell receptor beta chain was documented in a study of blood T cell repertoires in COVID-19. Germline V gene lookup returns CDR1 LGHDT and CDR2 YNNKEL (reference sequence). V was pared by 0 bases and J by 9 bases, with 17 bases between. CDR3 size: 15 residues. Living in roughly 25 US areas, the participants were between 18 and 89 years of age. Clones were sequenced by immunoSEQ multiplex PCR, and TCRdb holds only the in-frame ones, with some missing. The sample has hundreds of thousands of clones; 85% are singletons. The origin of this receptor is a woman in her twenties or thirties who had been exposed to COVID-19. The specimen sequenced was PBMCs or T cells enriched from blood (not recorded which). This chain connects TRBV3-1 (or the pseudogene TRBV3-2) to TRBJ1-2; D gene ambiguous. The CDR3 DNA follows: TGTGCCAGCAGCCAAGATGCAGGCCTTATGGGTCGCTACACCTTC. Its protein product is CASSQDAGLMGRYTF.